This passage covers 20 T cell receptor beta chains from one sample sequenced in a study of control samples from healthy donors and cancer patients. Some clones are missing from TCRdb's copy, which holds only in-frame ones; the method was immunoSEQ multiplex PCR. This sample has approximately 99,000 clones; approximately 80% occur once, and the top ten carry about 7%. The sample comprised blood. The receptors were sampled from a man aged 18 to 29 in good health.

The chain combines TRBV7-2 with TRBJ2-3, with 9 positions matching TRBD1. The V segment lost 7 bases and the J segment 9 bases; nucleotides outside the gene matches: 20. Germline assignment: CDR1 SGHTA and CDR2 FQGNSA. CDR3 length: 17 amino acids. The CDR3 DNA reads TGTGCCAGCATCACGTTATCGGGACAGGGCCTTTCGGGGACGCAGTATTTT. Its protein product is CASITLSGQGLSGTQYF.

A few counts support this clone. V gene TRBV3-1 (or the pseudogene TRBV3-2) combines with J gene TRBJ2-2, with 10 nucleotides matching TRBD2. The germline V gene encodes CDR1 LGHDT and CDR2 YNNKEL (reference sequence). The CDR3 extends over 16 amino acids. Trimming took 1 base from V and 6 from J; bases not matched to a gene: 5. CDR3 residues: CASSQVRSGGAGELFF. The DNA for the CDR3 is TGTGCCAGCAGCCAAGTGAGGAGCGGGGGGGCCGGGGAGCTGTTTTTT.

The chain links TRBV6-2 or TRBV6-3 to TRBJ1-6; no clear D. The CDR3 extends over 13 amino acids. The V gene lost 3 bases and the J gene lost 9 bases, with 9 bases spanning the gap. From germline, CDR1 is MNHEY and CDR2 SVGEGT. The CDR3 nucleotides are TGTGCCAGCAGTTATCGGGCCGGTTCACCCCTCCACTTT. This translates into CASSYRAGSPLHF.

This clone has just one count. The V call is TRBV19, the J call TRBJ1-1; D is unresolved. Germline V gene lookup returns CDR1 LNHDA and CDR2 SQIVND (reference sequence). This CDR3 contains 13 residues. Between the trimmed V and J ends, which lost 3 bases and 1 base, there was a span of 6 bases. The chain's CDR3 is CASSIPGNTEAFF. The CDR3 DNA sequence: TGTGCCAGTAGTATCCCAGGGAACACTGAAGCTTTCTTT. The full variable domain, completed using reference TRBV19 and TRBJ1-1, is DGGITQSPKYLFRKEGQNVTLSCEQNLNHDAMYWYRQDPGQGLRLIYYSQIVNDFQKGDIAEGYSVSREKKESFPLTVTSAQKNPTAFYLCASSIPGNTEAFFGQGTRLTVV.

The chain employs TRBV12-3 or TRBV12-4 and TRBJ1-4; TRBD1 aligns across 7 bases. J lost 15 bases, V lost 6 bases, and 10 bases had no gene match. The CDR3 has 12 residues. The CDR3 coding sequence is TGTGCCAGCAGCAAGGGGGCGACAAAGGTGTTTTTT. Its protein is CASSKGATKVFF.

The genes are TRBV5-1 and TRBJ2-2; 8 bases align to TRBD1. Losses at the gene ends were 1 base for V and 4 bases for J; bases not matched to a gene: 6. The germline V gene has CDR1 SGHRS and CDR2 YFSETQ. The CDR3 is 16 amino acids. In DNA, the CDR3 is TGCGCCAGCAGCTTGAGTCTTGACAGGGGCACCGGGGAGCTGTTTTTT. Translated, it gives CASSLSLDRGTGELFF.

The rearrangement joins TRBV29-1 to TRBJ2-4; D is uncertain. CDR3 length equals 16 residues. Germline V gene data show CDR1 as SQVTM and CDR2 as ANQGSEA. V was cut by 0 bases and J by 0 bases, with 12 bases left in between. The CDR3 DNA reads as TGCAGCGTTGAAGATCCGGCAGAAGGAGCCAAAAACATTCAGTACTTC. Translation: CSVEDPAEGAKNIQYF.

The rearrangement joins TRBV7-8 to TRBJ2-7, with a tentative D call TRBD1 (6 bases). CDR1 is SGHVS, CDR2 FQNEAQ, per germline. The CDR3 totals 15 residues. Trimming removed 5 bases at V and 0 bases at J, with 14 bases between. Here the CDR3 reads CASSPRGSSSYEQYF. Here the CDR3 DNA reads TGTGCCAGCAGCCCGAGGGGGTCGAGCTCCTACGAGCAGTACTTC. The full variable domain, completed using reference TRBV7-8 and TRBJ2-7, is GAGVSQSPRYKVAKRGQDVALRCDPISGHVSLFWYQQALGQGPEFLTYFQNEAQLDKSGLPSDRFFAERPEGSVSTLKIQRTQQEDSAVYLCASSPRGSSSYEQYFGPGTRLTVT.

The rearrangement uses TRBV6-6 and TRBJ2-3; the D gene is possibly TRBD2 (6 bases). Trimming stripped 2 bases from V and 2 bases from J, with 14 bases between. The CDR3 consists of 16 residues. CDR1 is MNHNY and CDR2 is SVGAGI in the germline V gene (reference sequence). For the CDR3, the DNA is TGTGCCAGCAGTTACGGGGCGGGGTTGGACACAGATACGCAGTATTTT. It codes for CASSYGAGLDTDTQYF.

This chain connects TRBV6-5 to TRBJ1-1; TRBD1 is a possible D gene (6 bases). The CDR3 runs 13 residues. V was pared by 9 bases and J by 2 bases, with 13 bases between. The germline V gene has CDR1 MNHEY and CDR2 SVGAGI. CDR3: CASPIQGNTEAFF. The DNA of the CDR3 is TGTGCCAGTCCTATACAGGGAAACACTGAAGCTTTCTTT.

V gene TRBV9 combines with J gene TRBJ2-5; D is uncertain. The germline CDR1 and CDR2 sequences are SGDLS and YYNGEE. V lost 3 bases and J 1 base, leaving 10 bases between the germline ends. The CDR3 runs 14 residues. The CDR3 reads CASSARAVQETQYF. CDR3 sequence (DNA): TGTGCCAGCAGCGCTCGGGCCGTCCAAGAGACCCAGTACTTC.

This clone was detected only a few times. The rearrangement uses TRBV11-3 and TRBJ2-5; 9 bases map to TRBD2. The CDR3 runs 16 residues. The germline V gene encodes CDR1 SGHNT and CDR2 YENEEA. V trimming: 1 base; J trimming: 4 bases; junction bases outside the gene matches: 7. In DNA form, the CDR3 reads TGTGCCAGCAGCTTAGGGGAATCGGGACTAGCAGAGACCCAGTACTTC. Protein: CASSLGESGLAETQYF.

The V and J genes are TRBV5-6 and TRBJ2-5; 9 nucleotides align to TRBD1. The CDR3 is 13 amino acids. Germline loops: CDR1 SGHDT, CDR2 YYEEEE. Germline trimming cut 3 bases from V and 4 bases from J; bases unmatched to any gene: 1. CDR3: CASSWGQGETQYF. CDR3 nucleotide sequence: TGTGCCAGCAGCTGGGGACAGGGAGAGACCCAGTACTTC. Full variable domain (rest looked up from reference TRBV5-6 and TRBJ2-5): DAGVTQSPTHLIKTRGQQVTLRCSPKSGHDTVSWYQQALGQGPQFIFQYYEEEERQRGNFPDRFSGHQFPNYSSELNVNALLLGDSALYLCASSWGQGETQYFGPGTRLLVL.

The chain recombines TRBV7-9 with TRBJ1-1, with D possibly TRBD1 on 6 matching bases. The CDR3 sequence is 13 residues long. Trimming took off 4 bases at V and 6 bases at J, with 12 bases between the two ends. Germline V lookup: CDR1 SEHNR, CDR2 FQNEAQ (reference sequence). CDR3 nucleotide sequence: TGTGCCAGCAGCTCTACAGGGTACCCTGAAGCTTTCTTT. It encodes CASSSTGYPEAFF. Variable domain in full (rest from reference TRBV7-9 and TRBJ1-1): DTGVSQNPRHKITKRGQNVTFRCDPISEHNRLYWYRQTLGQGPEFLTYFQNEAQLEKSRLLSDRFSAERPKGSFSTLEIQRTEQGDSAMYLCASSSTGYPEAFFGQGTRLTVV.

The chain has TRBV3-1 (or the pseudogene TRBV3-2) and TRBJ1-6; 7 positions match TRBD1. The CDR3 consists of 14 residues. Germline V gives CDR1 LGHDT, CDR2 YNNKEL (reference sequence). V lost 8 bases and J lost 6; bases outside the gene matches: 7. For the CDR3, the DNA is TGTGCCAGCCGGGCAGGGACAGCTAATTCACCCCTCCACTTT. Its protein product is CASRAGTANSPLHF.

In its sample, this clone was seen a few times. This rearrangement joins TRBV18 to TRBJ2-3; D uncertain. From germline, CDR1 is KGHSH and CDR2 LQKENI. The CDR3 covers 14 residues. V lost 3 bases to trimming and J lost 3 bases, with 10 bases between them. Written as DNA, the CDR3 is TGTGCCAGCTCACCCTTCACAGAGACAGATACGCAGTATTTT. Protein product: CASSPFTETDTQYF.

The chain combines TRBV19 with TRBJ2-4; TRBD2 matches at 7 bases. Germline values: CDR1 LNHDA, CDR2 SQIVND (reference sequence). This CDR3 contains 16 residues. Trimming at V came to 5 bases and at J to 7 bases, leaving 14 bases not matched to a gene. This CDR3 reads CASSPGAGRGSNIQYF. DNA of the CDR3: TGTGCCAGTAGTCCTGGGGCCGGGCGGGGGTCGAACATTCAGTACTTC.

The CDR3 here is CASSPDRRETQYF. In DNA, the CDR3 is TGTGCCAGCAGCCCGGACAGGAGAGAGACCCAGTACTTC. The chain joins TRBV12-3 or TRBV12-4 to TRBJ2-5; 7 bases agree with TRBD1. V dropped 6 bases and J dropped 4; count of bases not matched to a gene: 5. This CDR3 comprises 13 residues.

There are many counts of this clone. V is TRBV12-3 or TRBV12-4 and J is TRBJ1-1; D not resolved. This CDR3 spans 13 amino acids. With 6 bases removed from V and 4 bases from J, the gap between germline ends came to 12 bases. The CDR3 region is CASSLGKITEAFF. In nucleotides, the CDR3 is TGTGCCAGCAGCTTGGGGAAGATCACTGAAGCTTTCTTT.

The J gene is TRBJ1-5, the V gene TRBV19; D not resolved. Trimming cost V 6 bases and J 2 bases, with 17 bases left between them. The CDR3 consists of 16 residues. Germline V gene sequence: CDR1 LNHDA, CDR2 SQIVND (reference sequence). The CDR3 loop is CASSGEIEGGNQPQHF. CDR3 nucleotides: TGTGCCAGTAGCGGTGAAATTGAGGGCGGCAATCAGCCCCAGCATTTT.